The next 22 T cell receptor beta chains were all read from a single sample in a study of OX40 agonist ivuxolimab in advanced cancers. Some clones are missing from TCRdb's copy, which holds only in-frame ones; the method was immunoSEQ multiplex PCR. Of about 130,000 clones in the sample, roughly 91% are singletons; the top ten hold more than 0.8%. The sequenced sample was CD4+ or CD8+ T cells sorted from blood, obtained in a trial of the OX40 agonist ivuxolimab. These receptors were obtained from an adult with an advanced solid tumor such as melanoma, head and neck, liver or kidney cancer.

The chain employs TRBV12-2 and TRBJ1-5; the table gives TRBD1 as D, unverified against the DNA. TRBV12-2 is assigned pseudogene status. The CDR3 spans 17 residues. CDR3 nucleotide sequence: TGTGCAAGTCGCTTAGAGTTAGGGGGACGTTCACCGTCGTGGGAGCATTTT. As protein: CASRLELGGRSPSWEHF.

The chain is built from TRBV6-4 and TRBJ1-2; TRBD1 agrees at 7 bases. Unmatched junction bases numbered 7, after V lost 6 bases and J lost 0 bases. This CDR3 region has 15 residues. Germline values: CDR1 MRHNA, CDR2 SNTAGT. The CDR3 loop reads CASSLTGQANYGYTF. The CDR3 coding sequence is TGTGCCAGCAGCCTGACAGGGCAAGCTAACTATGGCTACACCTTC.

The J gene is TRBJ2-2, the V gene TRBV7-3; D gene uncertain. This CDR3 has 15 amino acids. The V and J ends lost 2 bases and 0 bases respectively, with 7 bases between them. Germline-derived CDR1 and CDR2 are SGHTA and FQGTGA. This CDR3 reads CASSLSGANTGELFF. DNA for the CDR3: TGTGCCAGCAGCTTATCAGGTGCGAACACCGGGGAGCTGTTTTTT.

The V and J genes are TRBV7-7 and TRBJ2-3; 8 bases are a match to TRBD2. Germline lookup yields CDR1 SSHAT and CDR2 FNYEAQ (reference sequence). The CDR3 covers 12 residues. Trimming removed 5 bases from V and 6 bases from J; junction bases left unmatched: 1. The CDR3 region is CASSPGGDTQYF. CDR3 nucleotides: TGTGCCAGCAGCCCGGGGGGGGATACGCAGTATTTT.

V usage is TRBV18 and J usage is TRBJ1-1; D unclear. The CDR3 has 13 amino acids. CDR1 is KGHSH, CDR2 LQKENI, per germline. V was cut by 1 base and J by 5 bases, with 8 bases left in between. In DNA form, the CDR3 reads TGTGCCAGCTCACCACAGGCGGCAACTGAAGCTTTCTTT. Its translation: CASSPQAATEAFF. The full variable domain, completed using reference TRBV18 and TRBJ1-1, is NAGVMQNPRHLVRRRGQEARLRCSPMKGHSHVYWYRQLPEEGLKFMVYLQKENIIDESGMPKERFSAEFPKEGPSILRIQQVVRGDSAAYFCASSPQAATEAFFGQGTRLTVV.

The rearrangement joins TRBV6-5 to TRBJ1-3; D is ambiguous. Germline V gene sequence: CDR1 MNHEY, CDR2 SVGAGI. Between the trimmed V and J ends, which lost 4 bases and 4 bases, there was a span of 8 bases. This CDR3 is 13 amino acids long. The CDR3 sequence: CASSSGSGNTIYF. CDR3 nucleotides: TGTGCCAGCAGTTCGGGGTCCGGAAACACCATATATTTT.

The chain links TRBV7-2 to TRBJ2-4; D may be TRBD1 (5 bases). V lost 5 bases to trimming and J lost 1 base, with 12 bases between them. The CDR3 extends over 15 amino acids. The germline V gene has CDR1 SGHTA and CDR2 FQGNSA. In nucleotides, the CDR3 is TGTGCCAGCAGCCCCCCCCCAGGGGCCAAAAACATTCAGTACTTC. It encodes CASSPPPGAKNIQYF.

A single count supports this clone. The rearrangement links TRBV5-1 to TRBJ2-7, with D hard to call. Trimming pared 4 bases from V and 6 bases from J, leaving 11 bases between. Germline values: CDR1 SGHRS, CDR2 YFSETQ. The CDR3 runs 12 residues. CDR3 loop: CASSLDLPEQYF. The CDR3 DNA sequence: TGCGCCAGCAGCCTAGACCTTCCCGAGCAGTACTTC.

V and J are TRBV6-5 and TRBJ1-2; TRBD1 agrees at 7 bases. This CDR3 spans 15 amino acids. Germline CDR1 reads MNHEY; CDR2 reads SVGAGI. V was pared by 6 bases and J by 0 bases, with 7 bases of the junction left unmatched. CDR3 residues: CASRKSGQPNYGYTF. Here the CDR3 DNA reads TGTGCCAGCAGGAAGTCGGGACAGCCTAACTATGGCTACACCTTC.

This clone has only one observation. The chain employs TRBV7-3 and TRBJ2-7; 9 bases agree with TRBD2. The CDR3 is made up of 15 amino acids. Germline CDR1 is SGHTA and CDR2 is FQGTGA. V lost 3 bases and J lost 0; bases outside the gene matches: 3. The CDR3 region has the DNA TGTGCCAGCAGCTTCGGGACTAGCAACTCCTACGAGCAGTACTTC. It yields the protein CASSFGTSNSYEQYF.

The CDR3 DNA reads as TGTGCCAGCAGTGCGGGGACAAGGCCCCAGCATTTT. Protein product: CASSAGTRPQHF. V is TRBV6-5 and J is TRBJ1-5; possible D gene TRBD1, 6 bases. CDR3 length: 12 amino acids. V gave up 5 bases and J gave up 9 bases, with 11 bases separating them. From germline, CDR1 is MNHEY and CDR2 SVGAGI.

The chain uses TRBV6-5 and TRBJ2-3; the match to TRBD1 covers 8 bases. This CDR3 has 15 amino acids. Germline trimming cut 2 bases from V and 4 bases from J; bases unmatched to any gene: 5. CDR1 is MNHEY and CDR2 is SVGAGI in the germline V gene. CDR3 sequence: CASSYKGQGADTQYF. The CDR3 DNA is TGTGCCAGCAGTTACAAAGGACAGGGAGCAGATACGCAGTATTTT.

CDR3 DNA: TGTGCCAGCAGCGCTCAAGAGACCCAGTACTTC. Its protein is CASSAQETQYF. The gene calls are TRBV9 and TRBJ2-5, with D hard to call. CDR1 is SGDLS, CDR2 YYNGEE, per germline. Trimming stripped 3 bases from V and 2 bases from J, with 2 bases between. The CDR3 covers 11 residues.

This sequence joins TRBV10-3 and TRBJ2-5; 16 bases align to TRBD2. The germline V gene has CDR1 ENHRY and CDR2 SYGVKD. CDR3 length equals 19 residues. V shed 3 bases and J 3 bases; nucleotides not matched to a gene: 10. Here the CDR3 DNA reads TGTGCCATCAGTGACCCCGGGACTAGCGGGGGGGTAATGGAAGAGACCCAGTACTTC. This sequence encodes CAISDPGTSGGVMEETQYF.

The V and J genes are TRBV7-9 and TRBJ2-1, with a weak D call TRBD2 (6 bases). CDR3 size: 16 residues. The V gene's germline CDR1 is SEHNR and CDR2 FQNEAQ (reference sequence). V was clipped by 2 bases and J by 7 bases, with 18 bases between them. The CDR3 nucleotides are TGTGCCAGCAGCTTAACCCGACTAGTACGGGATAATGAGCAGTTCTTC. Protein product: CASSLTRLVRDNEQFF.

The chain couples TRBV18 to TRBJ1-2; D unclear. The CDR3 loop spans 14 amino acids. The V gene's germline CDR1 is KGHSH and CDR2 LQKENI. Trimming cost V 2 bases and J 6 bases, with 13 bases left between them. The chain's CDR3 is CASSPWKGVDGYTF. The CDR3 DNA reads TGTGCCAGCTCACCATGGAAGGGAGTCGATGGCTACACCTTC.

This clone was seen just once. The chain carries TRBV29-1 and TRBJ2-5; possibly TRBD1 for D (5 bases). Germline V CDR1 and CDR2: SQVTM, ANQGSEA. Between the trimmed V and J ends, which lost 5 bases and 1 base, there was a span of 14 bases. The CDR3 is 14 residues long. CDR3 in amino acids: CSVRRQGPQETQYF. The CDR3 DNA reads as TGCAGCGTTCGCCGTCAGGGTCCCCAAGAGACCCAGTACTTC.

V usage is TRBV7-2 and J usage is TRBJ2-5, with D hard to call. The CDR3 has 13 residues. In germline, CDR1 is SGHTA, CDR2 FQGNSA. Trimming took off 8 bases at V and 5 bases at J, with 15 bases between the two ends. This CDR3 is CASRVRVGETQYF. CDR3 in DNA: TGTGCCAGCCGGGTAAGGGTCGGGGAGACCCAGTACTTC. Supplemented by reference TRBV7-2 and TRBJ2-5, the full variable domain reads GAGVSQSPSNKVTEKGKDVELRCDPISGHTALYWYRQSLGQGLEFLIYFQGNSAPDKSGLPSDRFSAERTGGSVSTLTIQRTQQEDSAVYLCASRVRVGETQYFGPGTRLLVL.

The chain employs TRBV5-6 and TRBJ2-3; D assignment may be TRBD1 or TRBD2 (5 bases each). This CDR3 has 15 residues. Germline V gene data show CDR1 as SGHDT and CDR2 as YYEEEE. The V end lost 4 bases, the J end lost 5 bases, and 17 bases lay between the germline ends. In DNA, the CDR3 is TGTGCCAGCAGCACCACCGGGACCGTAGGAGATACGCAGTATTTT. Residues: CASSTTGTVGDTQYF.

The genes are TRBV7-9 and TRBJ2-3; the match to TRBD2 covers 7 bases. CDR1 and CDR2 (germline): SEHNR, FQNEAQ (reference sequence). After removal of 1 base from V and 1 base from J, the junction contained 11 bases not matched to a gene. The CDR3 sequence is 18 residues long. CDR3 residues: CASSLGASGLAGTDTQYF. In DNA, the CDR3 is TGTGCCAGCAGCTTAGGTGCTTCGGGGCTAGCGGGCACAGATACGCAGTATTTT.

The chain uses TRBV4-3 and TRBJ2-2; 8 bases align to TRBD1. V lost 1 base and J lost 4; bases outside the gene matches: 11. The length of the CDR3 is 18 residues. Germline lookup yields CDR1 LGHNA and CDR2 YSLEER. The CDR3 DNA follows: TGCGCCAGCAGCCAAGGGGTAAGGGCAGGGGGCCCCACCGGGGAGCTGTTTTTT. It translates to CASSQGVRAGGPTGELFF.

The V call is TRBV11-2, the J call TRBJ1-2, with 11 positions matching TRBD1. After removal of 4 bases from V and 4 bases from J, the junction contained 11 bases not matched to a gene. This CDR3 is 17 amino acids long. In germline, CDR1 is SGHAT, CDR2 FQNNGV. The CDR3 DNA reads as TGTGCCAGCAGCTCGACGCCCGGGACAGGGGGTGGCTATGGCTACACCTTC. Its protein is CASSSTPGTGGGYGYTF.